Listed here are 23 T cell receptor beta chains from one sample, sequenced in a study of blood T cells in healthy people across ages. PCR was performed a second time for roughly 7 to 11 cycles using a sample-barcoded 5' primer and a J-beta primer mix. TCRdb analysed the 5' RACE reads with MiXCR anew, one entry per CDR3 protein. The sample comprises 550,000 to 650,000 distinct CDR3 sequences, under 30% of which are singletons, and around a sixth rests with the top ten. Material: blood. These receptors all come from a woman older than 75 in good health.

There are many counts of this clonotype. The chain joins TRBV13 to TRBJ2-3, with a weak D call TRBD2 (6 bases). Between the trimmed V and J ends, which lost 1 base and 0 bases, there was a span of 14 bases. This CDR3 comprises 17 residues. Germline loops: CDR1 PRHDT, CDR2 FYEKMQ (reference sequence). CDR3 sequence: CASSLVGLEGSTDTQYF. The CDR3 coding sequence is TGTGCCAGCAGCTTAGTGGGGCTGGAGGGGAGCACAGATACGCAGTATTTT.

This clonotype was observed many times. The V call is TRBV6-5, the J call TRBJ2-5; 12 bases align to TRBD2. Germline CDR1 reads MNHEY; CDR2 reads SVGAGI. After removal of 0 bases from V and 4 bases from J, the junction contained 6 bases not matched to a gene. CDR3 length: 17 residues. The CDR3 region has the DNA TGTGCCAGCAGTTACTCCCCTAGCGGGGGGGCCGGAGAGACCCAGTACTTC. Its translation: CASSYSPSGGAGETQYF.

This clonotype was seen many times. This chain links TRBV20-1 with TRBJ1-2, with TRBD1 as a possible D gene (5 bases). This CDR3 is 12 amino acids long. V was cut by 5 bases and J by 4 bases, with 11 bases left in between. The germline V gene encodes CDR1 DFQATT and CDR2 SNEGSKA (reference sequence). The CDR3 region has the DNA TGCAGTGCTTCAGACAGCGTCTATGGCTACACCTTC. This translates into CSASDSVYGYTF.

This clonotype was seen ten or more times. V and J are TRBV5-1 and TRBJ2-1; D is ambiguous. The CDR3 has 12 residues. Looked up from germline, CDR1 is SGHRS and CDR2 is YFSETQ. Trimming removed 2 bases at V and 7 bases at J, with 7 bases between. DNA of the CDR3: TGCGCCAGCAGCTTATCGTTAAATGAGCAGTTCTTC. Its translation: CASSLSLNEQFF.

This clonotype appeared once. At one end, the junction sequence differs from germline, possibly due to a read error. The chain is built from TRBV27 and TRBJ1-5, with 8 positions matching TRBD1. CDR3 size: 16 residues. Germline V gene sequence: CDR1 MNHEY, CDR2 SMNVEV (reference sequence). CDR3 bases: TGTACCAGCAGTCCCCGACAGGGGTTGGGAAATCAGCCCCAGCATTTT. Translating it yields CTSSPRQGLGNQPQHF.

V is TRBV30 and J is TRBJ1-2; D is possibly TRBD1 (6 bases). V was shortened by 0 bases and J by 2 bases, with 10 bases between the two germline ends. The germline V gene encodes CDR1 GTSNPN and CDR2 SVGIG (reference sequence). The CDR3 runs to 14 residues. For the CDR3, the DNA is TGTGCCTGGAGTGTACTAACAGGGAACTATGGCTACACCTTC. This codes for CAWSVLTGNYGYTF.

Many counts were recorded for this clonotype. This chain links TRBV7-3 with TRBJ2-1; D may correspond to TRBD1 or TRBD2 (7 bases each). V gave up 2 bases and J gave up 6 bases, with 14 bases separating them. There are 15 residues in the CDR3. Germline V lookup: CDR1 SGHTA, CDR2 FQGTGA. DNA for the CDR3: TGTGCCAGCAGCTTACGGCAGGGGGGGGCCAATGAGCAGTTCTTC. Its protein is CASSLRQGGANEQFF.

This clonotype has a count of ten or more. The gene calls are TRBV29-1 and TRBJ2-3; TRBD2 matches 10 bases. CDR3 length: 13 amino acids. Germline V gene sequence: CDR1 SQVTM, CDR2 ANQGSEA. J was trimmed by 6 bases and V by 5 bases; bases with no gene match: 5. The CDR3 DNA is TGCAGCGTTAGGGCTAGCGGGAGTGATACGCAGTATTTT. Protein product: CSVRASGSDTQYF.

With respect to this clonotype: Mismatch with germline at one junction end may stem from a read error. The rearrangement uses TRBV7-9 and TRBJ2-5; a weak D match, TRBD1 (6 bases). This CDR3 is 15 amino acids long. Germline CDR1 reads SEHNR; CDR2 reads FQNEAQ (reference sequence). This chain's CDR3 is CDSSLARGMVETQYF. The CDR3 coding sequence is TGTGACAGCAGCTTAGCGAGGGGGATGGTGGAGACCCAGTACTTC.

The chain has TRBV7-9 and TRBJ2-1; D is ambiguous. The germline V gene has CDR1 SEHNR and CDR2 FQNEAQ (reference sequence). This CDR3 is 19 amino acids long. V lost 4 bases and J 0 bases, leaving 22 bases between the germline ends. CDR3 bases: TGTGCCAGCAGCTCGAGCATTTTCAACGGCCGCAGCTCCTACAATGAGCAGTTCTTC. Translating it yields CASSSSIFNGRSSYNEQFF.

This clonotype was detected many times. V usage is TRBV20-1 and J usage is TRBJ2-3; D might be TRBD2 (5 bases). Germline lookup yields CDR1 DFQATT and CDR2 SNEGSKA (reference sequence). This CDR3 has 14 amino acids. Deletions cut 5 bases from V and 3 bases from J, with 15 bases between. The CDR3 loop reads CSADGNFRTDTQYF. The CDR3 nucleotides read TGCAGTGCTGACGGGAATTTTAGGACAGATACGCAGTATTTT.

Turning to this clonotype: Being one base from a much bigger clone, this may be a read error. The chain combines TRBV5-1 with TRBJ1-4, with 8 positions matching TRBD1. V lost 2 bases, J lost 2 bases, and 5 bases stayed unmatched. The length of the CDR3 is 16 residues. Germline lookup yields CDR1 SGHRS and CDR2 YFSETQ. In DNA, the CDR3 is TGCGCCAGCAGCTTAAAGACAGGGGCTACTAATGAAAAACTGTTTTTT. Amino acid sequence: CASSLKTGATNEKLFF.

This clonotype was found a few times. The chain combines TRBV28 with TRBJ2-7; TRBD2 matches 9 bases. The ends lost 4 bases at V and 0 bases at J; junction bases unmatched: 4. The CDR3 has 15 residues. From germline, CDR1 is MDHEN and CDR2 SYDVKM. The CDR3: CASSSLAGSSYEQYF. The DNA of the CDR3 is TGTGCCAGCAGTTCCCTAGCGGGATCCTCCTACGAGCAGTACTTC.

This clonotype was observed a handful of times. A much larger clone differs from this one at a single base, so this may be a read error. The chain carries TRBV20-1 and TRBJ2-7; 8 bases are a match to TRBD2. Unmatched junction bases numbered 7, after V lost 2 bases and J lost 7 bases. The CDR3 is 13 amino acids. Germline V gives CDR1 DFQATT, CDR2 SNEGSKA (reference sequence). The CDR3 loop is CSARSGGADEQYF. The CDR3 DNA follows: TGCAGTGCTAGATCGGGGGGGGCCGATGAGCAGTACTTC.

The table lists this clonotype with many counts. This rearrangement joins TRBV7-9 to TRBJ2-7, with D maybe TRBD1 (6 bases). Germline V gene data show CDR1 as SEHNR and CDR2 as FQNEAQ (reference sequence). V lost 3 bases to trimming and J lost 5 bases, with 17 bases between them. The CDR3 is 15 amino acids. Written as DNA, the CDR3 is TGTGCCAGCAGCTTTTTCCCCGCAGGGGCTAACGAGCAGTACTTC. Its protein is CASSFFPAGANEQYF.

This clonotype was seen only a few times. DNA for the CDR3: TGTGCCAGCAGCGTAGCTACGGGGGGGGGAGGCACAGATACGCAGTATTTT. This encodes CASSVATGGGGTDTQYF. This chain links TRBV9 with TRBJ2-3; 8 bases are a match to TRBD2. The J segment lost 1 base and the V segment lost 0 bases, leaving 7 bases of the junction unmatched. Germline values: CDR1 SGDLS, CDR2 YYNGEE. The CDR3 sequence is 17 residues long.

Concerning this clonotype itself: The junction does not match germline at one end; this may be a read error. V gene TRBV27 combines with J gene TRBJ1-4, with a weak D call TRBD1 (6 bases). This CDR3 spans 15 amino acids. From germline, CDR1 is MNHEY and CDR2 SMNVEV (reference sequence). CDR3 nucleotide sequence: TGTGTCAGCAGTGGGGTAACAGGGCCCGGTGAAAAACTGTTTTTT. Its translation is CVSSGVTGPGEKLFF.

This clonotype was detected many times. The chain links TRBV7-9 to TRBJ1-2, with D possibly TRBD1 on 5 matching bases. Germline CDR1 reads SEHNR; CDR2 reads FQNEAQ (reference sequence). This CDR3 region has 17 residues. With 3 bases removed from V and 5 bases from J, the gap between germline ends came to 22 bases. Here the CDR3 reads CASSLVGRAGPFYGYTF. CDR3 coding DNA: TGTGCCAGCAGCTTGGTGGGAAGGGCAGGGCCGTTTTATGGCTACACCTTC. Filled out from reference TRBV7-9 and TRBJ1-2, the complete variable domain reads DTGVSQNPRHKITKRGQNVTFRCDPISEHNRLYWYRQTLGQGPEFLTYFQNEAQLEKSRLLSDRFSAERPKGSFSTLEIQRTEQGDSAMYLCASSLVGRAGPFYGYTFGSGTRLTVV.

This clonotype was detected a few times. A much larger clonotype is one base distant, so this may be a read error. This chain connects TRBV6-2 or TRBV6-3 to TRBJ2-3; 7 bases map to TRBD1. Germline CDR1 reads MNHEY; CDR2 reads SVGEGT. This CDR3 comprises 12 residues. The CDR3 sequence is CASARGTDSQYF. The DNA for the CDR3 is TGTGCCAGCGCCAGGGGGACAGATTCGCAGTATTTT.

This clonotype has at least ten counts. CDR3 sequence reads: CASSLAGRGTSSGANVLTF. In nucleotides, the CDR3 is TGTGCCAGCAGCTTAGCTGGCAGGGGGACAAGCTCTGGGGCCAACGTCCTGACTTTC. This rearrangement joins TRBV7-2 to TRBJ2-6, with 7 bases matching TRBD1. The germline CDR1 and CDR2 sequences are SGHTA and FQGNSA. V was clipped by 0 bases and J by 0 bases; unmatched bases: 8. There are 19 residues in the CDR3.

On this clonotype itself: This sequence may be a read error, since a much larger clone differs from it by one base. J is TRBJ2-7 and V is TRBV12-3 or TRBV12-4; D ambiguous. The DNA matches TRBJ2-5 better at its end, which makes the J call doubtful. The CDR3 runs 12 residues. CDR3 residues: CASSLGERTQYF. The CDR3 region has the DNA TGTGCCAGCAGTTTAGGAGAGAGGACCCAGTACTTC.

The DNA for the CDR3 is TGCAGTGCTAGACCGGGACCTAATGAGCAGTTCTTC. As protein: CSARPGPNEQFF. This sequence joins TRBV20-1 and TRBJ2-1; tentatively, D is TRBD1 or TRBD2 (5 bases each). Deletions cut 2 bases from V and 7 bases from J, with 9 bases between. The V gene's germline CDR1 is DFQATT and CDR2 SNEGSKA (reference sequence). The CDR3 extends over 12 amino acids.

The chain recombines TRBV9 with TRBJ1-1, with 8 bases fitting TRBD1. CDR3 length: 15 amino acids. CDR1 is SGDLS and CDR2 is YYNGEE in the germline V gene. Trimming took 2 bases from V and 0 from J; bases not matched to a gene: 3. This CDR3 is CASSVGQGMNTEAFF. In DNA form, the CDR3 reads TGTGCCAGCAGCGTCGGACAGGGTATGAACACTGAAGCTTTCTTT.